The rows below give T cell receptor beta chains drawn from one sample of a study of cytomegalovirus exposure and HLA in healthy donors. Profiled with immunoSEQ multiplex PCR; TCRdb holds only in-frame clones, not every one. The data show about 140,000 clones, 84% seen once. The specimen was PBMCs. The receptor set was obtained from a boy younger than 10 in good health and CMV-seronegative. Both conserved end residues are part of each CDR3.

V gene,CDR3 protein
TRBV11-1,CASSPTSPGTEAFF
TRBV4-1,CASSQVVRGETQYF
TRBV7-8,CASSPRTGLSYEQYF
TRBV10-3,CAISDRQGDNEQYF
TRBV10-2,CASSLTSGTINEQFF
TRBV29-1,CSVSPGQGNQPQHF
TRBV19,CASMGHSYEQYF
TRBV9,CASSVEGVQPQHF
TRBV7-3,CASSLAGVRTDTQYF
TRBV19,CASSQRGDYGYTF
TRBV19,CASSIGSEAYNEQFF
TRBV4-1,CASSHPLTGVTKNIQYF
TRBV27,CASSLAGSGDTQYF
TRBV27,CASSPLLNTEAFF
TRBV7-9,CASSPRGQNTGELFF
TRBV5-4,CASSPKPQWTGYGYGYTF
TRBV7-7,CASSSDTNTEAFF
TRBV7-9,CASSITRDRGLGVATQYF
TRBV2,CASPLLAETSTDTQYF
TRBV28,CASSPRTGGLVIGAGELFF
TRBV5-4,CASSNRGPDSGNTIYF
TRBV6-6,CASSYLTGVNTEAFF
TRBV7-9,CASSRVFAGTSNEQFF
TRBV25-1,CASSELAGHEQYF
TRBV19,CASNLGREAGELFF
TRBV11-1,CASSLALAGSYNEQFF
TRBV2,CASSEAEGTVPYEQYF
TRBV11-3,CASSFGQGAIYGYTF
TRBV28,CASSRAASSRETQYF
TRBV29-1,CSVETLPGANYGYTF
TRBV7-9,CASSLVVGQWAYEQYF
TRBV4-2,CASSPGTDDSTEAFF
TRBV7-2,CASSLQARGYTF
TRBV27,CASSPGGSGNTIYF
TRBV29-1,CSVGLAVYNEQFF
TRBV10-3,CAISASGLAGGFAYEQYF
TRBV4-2,CASSQAFREEQFF
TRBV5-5,CASSVPGQGYEQYF
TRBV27,CASSRAGGEEKLFF
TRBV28,CASSFVDRVNGYTF
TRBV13,CASSLADRDGSPLHF
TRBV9,CASSGPQVLQTGELFF
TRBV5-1,CASSLRGREQAPNEKLFF
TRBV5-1,CASSLNSGGLETQYF
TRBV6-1,CASSEDFLDTQYF
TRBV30,CAWSVRGGLYYEQYF
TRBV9,CASSPGLAGSLNEQFF
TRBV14,CASSQGVAGARAFF
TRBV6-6,CASSYWQGTGPQPQHF
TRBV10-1,CASSESRMERTEAFF
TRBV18,CASSPKGAPYNEQFF
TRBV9,CASSVGQGDQPQHF
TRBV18,CASSPGRNYGYTF
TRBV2,CASIRSGRPPETQYF
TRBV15,CATSRLSGFWGQVQNNSPLHF
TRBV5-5,CASSFTGREYNEQFF
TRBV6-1,CANSVGLAGVYEQYF
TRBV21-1,CASSKLCIETVNNEQFF
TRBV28,CASSFLIRGETDEAFF
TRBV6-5,CASGKGTGYIEQYF